This T cell receptor beta chain stems from a study of blood T cell repertoires in COVID-19. Background on the study: The United States, Italy and Spain were the sources of the acute and convalescent COVID-19 samples. T cells, B-cell-depleted T cells, or PBMCs provided the cDNA or gDNA that served as material.

The CDR3 sequence is 15 residues long. Germline V CDR1 and CDR2: MNHEY, SVGAGI. V dropped 0 bases and J dropped 3; count of bases not matched to a gene: 5. Per the authors' pipeline: The authors estimated nucleated cell counts from reference gene primer amplification. Repertoires were generated with immunoSEQ multiplex PCR, while TCRdb's copy carries only in-frame clones and drops some. V, J and clone size are those of that table, while D and trimming were read from the DNA. Of 200,000 or so clones in the sample, more than 75% were seen once. Input material: peripheral blood. The receptor was derived from a man older than 75 with acute or convalescent COVID-19. The chain couples TRBV6-5 to TRBJ2-7, with 7 bases aligning to TRBD1. The CDR3 loop is CASSYSLGGLYEQYF. CDR3 DNA sequence: TGTGCCAGCAGTTACTCGTTAGGGGGCCTCTACGAGCAGTACTTC.